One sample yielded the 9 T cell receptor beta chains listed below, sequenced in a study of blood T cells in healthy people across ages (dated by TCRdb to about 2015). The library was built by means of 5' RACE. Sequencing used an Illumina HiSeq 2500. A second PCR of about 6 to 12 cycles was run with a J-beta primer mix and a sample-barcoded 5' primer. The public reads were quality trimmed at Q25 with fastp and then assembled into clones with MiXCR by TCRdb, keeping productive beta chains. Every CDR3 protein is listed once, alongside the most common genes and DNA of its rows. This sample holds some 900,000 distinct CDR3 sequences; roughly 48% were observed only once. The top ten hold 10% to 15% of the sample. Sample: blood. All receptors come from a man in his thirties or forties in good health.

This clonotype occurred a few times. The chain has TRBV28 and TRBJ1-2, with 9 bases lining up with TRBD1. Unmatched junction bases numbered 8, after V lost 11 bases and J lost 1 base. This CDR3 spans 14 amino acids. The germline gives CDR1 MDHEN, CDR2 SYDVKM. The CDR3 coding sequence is TGTGCCCTCCTTTCGACAGGGGGTAACTATGGCTACACCTTC. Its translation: CALLSTGGNYGYTF.

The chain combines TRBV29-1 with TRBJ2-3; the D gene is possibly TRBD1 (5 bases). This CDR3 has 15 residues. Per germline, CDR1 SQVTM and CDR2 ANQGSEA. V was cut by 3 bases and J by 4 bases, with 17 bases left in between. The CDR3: CSVDLQAGKADTQYF. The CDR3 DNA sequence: TGCAGCGTTGATCTACAGGCTGGAAAGGCAGATACGCAGTATTTT.

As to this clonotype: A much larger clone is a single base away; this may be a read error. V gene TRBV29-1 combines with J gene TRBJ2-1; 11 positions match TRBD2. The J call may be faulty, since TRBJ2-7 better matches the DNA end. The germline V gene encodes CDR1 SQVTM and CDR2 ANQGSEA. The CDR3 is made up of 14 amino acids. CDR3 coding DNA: TGCAGCGTGGGTAGCGGGGGGGACCACAATGAGCAGTACTTC. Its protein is CSVGSGGDHNEQYF.

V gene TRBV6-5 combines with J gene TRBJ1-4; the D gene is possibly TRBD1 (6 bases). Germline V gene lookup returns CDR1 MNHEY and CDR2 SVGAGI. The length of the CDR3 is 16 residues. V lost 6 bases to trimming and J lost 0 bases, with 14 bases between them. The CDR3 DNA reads TGTGCCAGCAGCAGGACAGCCCTCGCAACTAATGAAAAACTGTTTTTT. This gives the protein CASSRTALATNEKLFF.

The CDR3 loop reads CATGPGQGVKEAFF. The CDR3 bases are TGTGCCACCGGGCCGGGACAGGGGGTTAAGGAAGCTTTCTTT. J is TRBJ1-1 and V is TRBV28; 11 positions match TRBD1. There are 14 residues in the CDR3. Germline V gives CDR1 MDHEN, CDR2 SYDVKM. Unmatched junction bases numbered 12, after V lost 10 bases and J lost 8 bases.

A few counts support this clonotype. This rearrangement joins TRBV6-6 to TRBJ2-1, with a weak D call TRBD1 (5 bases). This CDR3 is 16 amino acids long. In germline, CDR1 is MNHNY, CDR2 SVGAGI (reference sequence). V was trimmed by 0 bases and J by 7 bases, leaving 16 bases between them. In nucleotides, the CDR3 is TGTGCCAGCAGTTACTCGAGGACATTTTCCGATAATGAGCAGTTCTTC. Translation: CASSYSRTFSDNEQFF.

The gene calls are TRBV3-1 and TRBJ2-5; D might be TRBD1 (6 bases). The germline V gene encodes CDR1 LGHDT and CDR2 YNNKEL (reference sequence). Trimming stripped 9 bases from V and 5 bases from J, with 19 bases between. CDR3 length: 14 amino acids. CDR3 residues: CASHTGYPGETQYF. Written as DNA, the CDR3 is TGTGCCAGTCACACAGGGTATCCCGGCGAGACCCAGTACTTC.

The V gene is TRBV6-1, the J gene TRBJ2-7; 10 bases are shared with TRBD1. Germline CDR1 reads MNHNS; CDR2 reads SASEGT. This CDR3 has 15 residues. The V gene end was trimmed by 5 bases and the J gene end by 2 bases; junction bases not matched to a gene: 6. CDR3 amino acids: CASSIWTGGPYEQYF. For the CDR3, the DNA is TGTGCCAGCAGTATTTGGACAGGGGGACCCTACGAGCAGTACTTC.

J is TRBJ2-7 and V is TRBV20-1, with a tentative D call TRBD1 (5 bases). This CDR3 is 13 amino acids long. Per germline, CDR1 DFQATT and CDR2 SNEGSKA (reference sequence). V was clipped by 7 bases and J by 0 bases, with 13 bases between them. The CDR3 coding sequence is TGCAGTGGGGGCGGTCAGGCCTCCTACGAGCAGTACTTC. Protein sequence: CSGGGQASYEQYF.